The rows below give T cell receptor beta chains drawn from one sample of a study of identical twins. TCRdb re-called the 5' RACE reads through MiXCR, storing one row per CDR3 protein. The table lists roughly 480,000 distinct CDR3 sequences, approximately 24% of them singletons, with 2.9% in the top ten. The sample was also linked to a second study, of T cells expressing NK-cell markers.

The sample taken for sequencing was CD4+ T cells sorted from blood. These receptor sequences come from a woman aged 18-29 years in good health. Both conserved end residues are part of each CDR3. The D gene is left open where the match is weak. Not every row has a clone size; where given, it reads once, few, many or a size class.

size: few
V: TRBV20-1
J: TRBJ1-2
D: .
CDR3: CSARPQTGYGYTF
DNA: TGCAGTGCTAGGCCCCAAACAGGCTATGGCTACACCTTC

size: .
V: TRBV20-1
J: TRBJ2-2
D: .
CDR3: CSTRDVLRDPHLAGELFF
DNA: TGCAGTACTAGAGATGTCTTAAGGGACCCGCATTTGGCAGGGGAGCTGTTTTTT

size: .
V: TRBV11-2
J: TRBJ1-1
D: .
CDR3: CASSLNRQNTEAFF
DNA: TGTGCCAGCAGCTTAAATCGGCAGAACACTGAAGCTTTCTTT

size: few
V: TRBV29-1
J: TRBJ2-1
D: .
CDR3: CSVGWTHQGDEQFF
DNA: TGCAGCGTTGGGTGGACTCACCAGGGCGATGAGCAGTTCTTC

size: .
V: TRBV2
J: TRBJ2-5
D: .
CDR3: CASSGETRGTQYF
DNA: TGTGCCAGCAGTGGCGAAACGAGAGGGACCCAGTACTTC

size: .
V: TRBV12-3/TRBV12-4
J: TRBJ2-5
D: TRBD2
CDR3: CASSLLAGGVETQYF
DNA: TGTGCCAGCAGTTTACTAGCGGGGGGTGTAGAGACCCAGTACTTC

size: many
V: TRBV5-1
J: TRBJ2-7
D: .
CDR3: CASSLGSSYEQYF
DNA: TGCGCCAGCAGCTTGGGGAGCTCCTACGAGCAGTACTTC

size: few
V: TRBV6-2/TRBV6-3
J: TRBJ2-7
D: .
CDR3: CASSYAPYEQYF
DNA: TGTGCCAGCAGTTACGCCCCCTACGAGCAGTACTTC

size: .
V: TRBV12-3/TRBV12-4
J: TRBJ2-1
D: .
CDR3: CASSLGSPNYNEQFF
DNA: TGTGCCAGCAGTTTAGGTAGCCCCAACTACAATGAGCAGTTCTTC

size: .
V: TRBV12-3/TRBV12-4
J: TRBJ1-2
D: .
CDR3: CASSYTGLHYGYTF
DNA: TGTGCCAGCAGTTATACAGGCCTTCACTATGGCTACACCTTC

size: .
V: TRBV4-2
J: TRBJ2-3
D: .
CDR3: CASSQATDTQYF
DNA: TGTGCCAGCAGCCAAGCCACAGATACGCAGTATTTT

size: .
V: TRBV5-1
J: TRBJ2-3
D: .
CDR3: CASSSGDGADTQYF
DNA: TGCGCCAGCAGCAGCGGCGATGGCGCAGATACGCAGTATTTT

size: .
V: TRBV6-5
J: TRBJ1-2
D: TRBD1
CDR3: CASSYPKTGGIYGYTF
DNA: TGTGCCAGCAGTTACCCTAAGACAGGGGGTATCTATGGCTACACCTTC

size: .
V: TRBV7-9
J: TRBJ1-1
D: .
CDR3: CASKVADSSGAFF
DNA: TGTGCCAGCAAAGTCGCCGACAGCAGCGGAGCTTTCTTT

size: .
V: TRBV7-7
J: TRBJ2-2
D: .
CDR3: CASSPNPGLMNTGELFF
DNA: TGTGCCAGCAGTCCAAATCCGGGTCTTATGAACACCGGGGAGCTGTTTTTT

size: few
V: TRBV11-2
J: TRBJ2-1
D: .
CDR3: CASSSAPEKQFF
DNA: TGTGCCAGCAGCTCGGCCCCAGAAAAGCAGTTCTTC

size: .
V: TRBV2
J: TRBJ1-5
D: TRBD1
CDR3: CASTNDRVGQPQHF
DNA: TGTGCCAGCACCAACGACAGGGTTGGGCAGCCCCAGCATTTT

size: .
V: TRBV24-1
J: TRBJ1-2
D: .
CDR3: CATKGFYYGYTF
DNA: TGTGCCACCAAGGGATTCTATTATGGCTACACCTTC

size: .
V: TRBV9
J: TRBJ2-7
D: .
CDR3: CASSIRMGGYEQYF
DNA: TGTGCCAGCAGCATCCGAATGGGGGGTTACGAGCAGTACTTC

size: .
V: TRBV3-1
J: TRBJ2-1
D: .
CDR3: CASSPGRSPGNEQFF
DNA: TGTGCCAGCAGCCCCGGAAGGTCTCCCGGAAATGAGCAGTTCTTC

size: few
V: TRBV6-1
J: TRBJ2-2
D: .
CDR3: CASSPGEKYTGELFF
DNA: TGTGCCAGCAGCCCTGGAGAGAAGTACACCGGGGAGCTGTTTTTT

size: few
V: TRBV5-1
J: TRBJ2-7
D: .
CDR3: CASSLVSGRSYEQYF
DNA: TGCGCCAGCAGCTTGGTTTCAGGGAGATCCTACGAGCAGTACTTC

size: many
V: TRBV29-1
J: TRBJ1-1
D: .
CDR3: CSVTQGGNTEAFF
DNA: TGCAGCGTGACCCAGGGAGGGAACACTGAAGCTTTCTTT

size: .
V: TRBV3-1
J: TRBJ2-3
D: TRBD2
CDR3: CASCPNLAGASTDTQYF
DNA: TGTGCCAGCTGCCCGAACCTAGCGGGGGCTAGCACAGATACGCAGTATTTT

size: .
V: TRBV4-3
J: TRBJ2-1
D: .
CDR3: CASSQEKLQNNEQFF
DNA: TGCGCCAGCAGCCAAGAGAAGCTCCAGAACAATGAGCAGTTCTTC

size: few
V: TRBV28
J: TRBJ1-3
D: .
CDR3: CASRGDLVVDTIYF
DNA: TGTGCCAGCAGAGGGGATTTGGTGGTGGACACCATATATTTT

size: .
V: TRBV19
J: TRBJ1-1
D: .
CDR3: CASSLRQRAEAFF
DNA: TGTGCCAGTAGTCTCCGGCAGAGGGCTGAAGCTTTCTTT

size: .
V: TRBV12-3/TRBV12-4
J: TRBJ1-5
D: .
CDR3: CASSLEVWGQPQHF
DNA: TGTGCCAGCAGTTTAGAGGTTTGGGGTCAGCCCCAGCATTTT

size: .
V: TRBV5-1
J: TRBJ2-7
D: TRBD1
CDR3: CASSIRQGLNSYEQYF
DNA: TGCGCCAGCAGCATACGACAGGGCCTGAACTCCTACGAGCAGTACTTC

size: .
V: TRBV11-2
J: TRBJ2-5
D: .
CDR3: CASSRRTRRIQETQYF
DNA: TGTGCCAGCAGCCGACGGACGCGGCGCATCCAAGAGACCCAGTACTTC

size: .
V: TRBV11-3
J: TRBJ2-2
D: .
CDR3: CASSSFFGELFF
DNA: TGTGCCAGCAGTTCCTTCTTCGGGGAGCTGTTTTTT

size: few
V: TRBV12-3/TRBV12-4
J: TRBJ2-2
D: .
CDR3: CASRRGGLNTGELFF
DNA: TGTGCCAGCAGACGGGGCGGTTTGAACACCGGGGAGCTGTTTTTT

size: .
V: TRBV3-1
J: TRBJ2-2
D: .
CDR3: CASSQWTTNTGELFF
DNA: TGTGCCAGCAGCCAATGGACTACGAACACCGGGGAGCTGTTTTTT

size: once
V: TRBV20-1
J: TRBJ1-1
D: .
CDR3: CSAPLWGDTEAFF
DNA: TGCAGTGCTCCCTTGTGGGGGGACACTGAAGCTTTCTTT

size: few
V: TRBV5-1
J: TRBJ2-5
D: TRBD2
CDR3: CASSLRTSGSQETQYF
DNA: TGCGCCAGCAGCTTGAGGACTAGCGGGAGCCAAGAGACCCAGTACTTC

size: .
V: TRBV11-2
J: TRBJ2-5
D: .
CDR3: CASSTGPTETQYF
DNA: TGTGCCAGCAGCACAGGACCCACGGAGACCCAGTACTTC

size: .
V: TRBV6-5
J: TRBJ2-7
D: .
CDR3: CASSYTTGLPYEQYF
DNA: TGTGCCAGCAGTTACACAACGGGACTTCCCTACGAGCAGTACTTC

size: .
V: TRBV12-3/TRBV12-4
J: TRBJ2-7
D: .
CDR3: CASSPSTLVYEQYF
DNA: TGTGCCAGCAGCCCGTCGACACTCGTCTACGAGCAGTACTTC

size: .
V: TRBV3-1
J: TRBJ1-2
D: .
CDR3: CASSHSEGFHGYTF
DNA: TGTGCCAGCAGCCACTCCGAGGGGTTTCATGGCTACACCTTC

size: few
V: TRBV5-1
J: TRBJ2-1
D: .
CDR3: CASSSGAPVDEQFF
DNA: TGCGCCAGCAGCTCCGGGGCCCCTGTGGATGAGCAGTTCTTC

size: .
V: TRBV12-3/TRBV12-4
J: TRBJ2-7
D: .
CDR3: CASSLAGSTGLRQYF
DNA: TGTGCCAGCAGTTTAGCGGGCTCGACCGGCCTACGGCAGTACTTC

size: few
V: TRBV20-1
J: TRBJ2-5
D: .
CDR3: CSARDNQETQYF
DNA: TGCAGTGCTCGGGACAACCAAGAGACCCAGTACTTC

size: .
V: TRBV3-1
J: TRBJ1-1
D: .
CDR3: CASSLKGGRNTEAFF
DNA: TGTGCCAGCAGCCTAAAGGGAGGGAGGAACACTGAAGCTTTCTTT

size: .
V: TRBV7-2
J: TRBJ1-1
D: .
CDR3: CASSSPGQGSNTEAFF
DNA: TGTGCCAGCAGCTCCCCTGGGCAGGGCTCCAACACTGAAGCTTTCTTT

size: many
V: TRBV20-1
J: TRBJ2-3
D: TRBD2
CDR3: CSASRAGGMDTQYF
DNA: TGCAGTGCTAGTCGAGCGGGGGGTATGGATACGCAGTATTTT

size: few
V: TRBV2
J: TRBJ2-7
D: .
CDR3: CASRLEARSYEQYF
DNA: TGTGCCAGCCGGCTAGAGGCCCGCTCCTACGAGCAGTACTTC

size: .
V: TRBV10-3
J: TRBJ2-3
D: TRBD2
CDR3: CAIREREGNTDTQYF
DNA: TGTGCCATCAGGGAGCGGGAGGGAAACACAGATACGCAGTATTTT